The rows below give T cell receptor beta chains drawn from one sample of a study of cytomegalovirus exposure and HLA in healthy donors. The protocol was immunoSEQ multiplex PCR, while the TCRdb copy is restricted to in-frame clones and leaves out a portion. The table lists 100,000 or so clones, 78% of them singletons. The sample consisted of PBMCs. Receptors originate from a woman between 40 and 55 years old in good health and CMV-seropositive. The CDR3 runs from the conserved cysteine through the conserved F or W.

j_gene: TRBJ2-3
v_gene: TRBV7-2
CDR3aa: CASAVENSAVTDTQYF

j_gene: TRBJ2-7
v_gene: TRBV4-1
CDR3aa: CASSQDLRQYF

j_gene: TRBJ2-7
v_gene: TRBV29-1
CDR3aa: CSVELNYEQYF

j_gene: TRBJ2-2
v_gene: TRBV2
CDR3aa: CASSELRETGELFF

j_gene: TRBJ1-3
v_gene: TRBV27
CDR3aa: CASSFTPSDTIYF

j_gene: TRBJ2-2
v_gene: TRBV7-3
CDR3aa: CASSSNAERTGELFF

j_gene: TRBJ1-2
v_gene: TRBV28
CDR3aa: CASRPSRGYYGYTF

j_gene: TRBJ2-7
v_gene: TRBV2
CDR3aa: CASSHGQGKGYEQYF

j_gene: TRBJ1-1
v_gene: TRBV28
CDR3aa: CASSFRGTGVTEAFF

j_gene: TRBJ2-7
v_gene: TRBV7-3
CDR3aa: CASSEIDREPILKQYF

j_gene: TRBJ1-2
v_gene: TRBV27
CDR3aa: CASSLRSRQGGILNYGYTF

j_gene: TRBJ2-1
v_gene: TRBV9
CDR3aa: CASSEWDWIRNEQFF

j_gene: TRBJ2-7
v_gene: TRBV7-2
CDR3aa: CASSLRASESYEQYF

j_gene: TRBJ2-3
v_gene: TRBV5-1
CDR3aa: CASSLGQVYTDTQYF

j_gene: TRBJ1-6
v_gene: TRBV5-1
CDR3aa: CASALGQDNSPLHF

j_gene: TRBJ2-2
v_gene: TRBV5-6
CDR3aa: CASSLGRGTGELFF

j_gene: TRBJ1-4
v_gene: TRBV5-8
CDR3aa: CASSAGTGGVRKLFF

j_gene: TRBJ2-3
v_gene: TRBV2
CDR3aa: CASSFTSLAGGPTDTQYF

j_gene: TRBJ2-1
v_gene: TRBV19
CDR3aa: CASSIFGSSYNEQFF

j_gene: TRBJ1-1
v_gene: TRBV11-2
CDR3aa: CASSIRDTPLAEAFF

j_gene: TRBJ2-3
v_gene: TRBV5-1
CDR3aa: CASSLTSGGSDTQYF

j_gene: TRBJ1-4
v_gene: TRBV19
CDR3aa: CASSIGDRDEKLFF

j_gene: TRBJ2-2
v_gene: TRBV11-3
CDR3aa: CASSLALAAHRELFF

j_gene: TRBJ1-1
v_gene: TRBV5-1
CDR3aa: CASSLDGYGNTEAFF

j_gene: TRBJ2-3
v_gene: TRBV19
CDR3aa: CASRWLAGSTDTQYF

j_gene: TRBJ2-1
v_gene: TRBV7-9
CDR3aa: CASSVSYNEQFF

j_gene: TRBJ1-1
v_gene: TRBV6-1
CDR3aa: CATQTGQDITEAFF

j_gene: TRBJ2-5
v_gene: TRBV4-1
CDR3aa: CASSQDRAREAPQETQYF

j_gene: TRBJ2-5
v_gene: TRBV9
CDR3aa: CASNPTGYWETQYF

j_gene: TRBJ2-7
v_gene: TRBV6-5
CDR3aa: CAITGQGRYEQYF

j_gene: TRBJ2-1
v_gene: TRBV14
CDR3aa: CASSLGAGAAREQFF

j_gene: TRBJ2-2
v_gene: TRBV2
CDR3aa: CASTQQAGTGELLF

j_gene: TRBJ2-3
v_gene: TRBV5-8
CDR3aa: CASSLGDRGDADTQYF

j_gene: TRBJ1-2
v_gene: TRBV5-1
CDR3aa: CASGTGGAGSYGYTF

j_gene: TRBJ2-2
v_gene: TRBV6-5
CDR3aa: CASSYFASGPGELFF

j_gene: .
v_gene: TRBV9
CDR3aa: CASSVGAWDRGNEQYF

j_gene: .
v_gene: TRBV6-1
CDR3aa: CASNKMGRGYEQYF

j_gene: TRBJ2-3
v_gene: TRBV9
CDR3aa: CASSVGGGDTQYF

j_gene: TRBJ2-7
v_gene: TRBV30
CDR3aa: CAWSARVGVFNYEQYF

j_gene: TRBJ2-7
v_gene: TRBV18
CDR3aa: CASSPPGMGSYEQYF

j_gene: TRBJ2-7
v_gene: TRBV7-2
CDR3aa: CASSPSSYEQYF

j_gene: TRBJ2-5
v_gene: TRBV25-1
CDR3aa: CASSEYGGQTQETQYF

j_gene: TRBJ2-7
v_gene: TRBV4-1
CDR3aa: CASSQSPGYGYEQYF

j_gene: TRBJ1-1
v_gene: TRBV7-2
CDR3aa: CASSLGVGGGNTEAFF

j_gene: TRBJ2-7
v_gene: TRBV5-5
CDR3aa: CASTDPRAYEQYF

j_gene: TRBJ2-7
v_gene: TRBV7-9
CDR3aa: CSSSLAGGEQYF